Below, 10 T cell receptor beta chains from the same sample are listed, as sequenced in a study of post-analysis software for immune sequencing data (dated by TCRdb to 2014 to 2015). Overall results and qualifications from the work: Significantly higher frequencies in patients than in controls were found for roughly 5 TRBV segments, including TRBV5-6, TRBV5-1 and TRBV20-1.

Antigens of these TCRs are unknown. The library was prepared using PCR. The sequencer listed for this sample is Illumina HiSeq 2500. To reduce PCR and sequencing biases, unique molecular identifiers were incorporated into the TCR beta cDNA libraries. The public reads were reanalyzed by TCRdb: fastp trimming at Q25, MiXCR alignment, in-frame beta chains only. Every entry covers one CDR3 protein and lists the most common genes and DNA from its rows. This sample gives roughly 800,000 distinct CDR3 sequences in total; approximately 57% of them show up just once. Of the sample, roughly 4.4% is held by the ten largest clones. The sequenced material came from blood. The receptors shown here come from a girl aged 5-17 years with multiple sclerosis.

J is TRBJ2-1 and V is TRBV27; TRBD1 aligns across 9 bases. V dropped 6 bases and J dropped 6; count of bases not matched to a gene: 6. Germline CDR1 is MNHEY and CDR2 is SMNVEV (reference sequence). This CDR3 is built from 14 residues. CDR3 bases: TGTGCCAGCAGCGGACAGGGGCTGGGCAATGAGCAGTTCTTC. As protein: CASSGQGLGNEQFF.

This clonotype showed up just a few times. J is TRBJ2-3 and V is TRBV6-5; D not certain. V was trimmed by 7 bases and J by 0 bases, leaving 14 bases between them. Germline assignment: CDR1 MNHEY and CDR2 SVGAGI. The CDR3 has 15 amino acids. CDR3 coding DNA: TGTGCCAGCACTGGACGGCAAGCTAGCACAGATACGCAGTATTTT. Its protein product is CASTGRQASTDTQYF.

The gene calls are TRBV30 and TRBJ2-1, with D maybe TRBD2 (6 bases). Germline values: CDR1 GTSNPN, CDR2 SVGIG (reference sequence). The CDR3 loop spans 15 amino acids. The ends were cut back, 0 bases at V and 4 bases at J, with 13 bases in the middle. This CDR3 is CAWSVRGTLYNEQFF. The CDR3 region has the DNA TGTGCCTGGAGTGTACGCGGGACCTTATACAATGAGCAGTTCTTC.

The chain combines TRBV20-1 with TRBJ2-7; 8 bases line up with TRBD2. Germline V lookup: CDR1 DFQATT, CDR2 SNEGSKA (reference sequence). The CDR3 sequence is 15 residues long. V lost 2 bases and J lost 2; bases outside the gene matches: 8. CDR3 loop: CSARPLDSGTYEQYF. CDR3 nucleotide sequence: TGCAGTGCTAGACCTCTCGATAGCGGGACCTACGAGCAGTACTTC.

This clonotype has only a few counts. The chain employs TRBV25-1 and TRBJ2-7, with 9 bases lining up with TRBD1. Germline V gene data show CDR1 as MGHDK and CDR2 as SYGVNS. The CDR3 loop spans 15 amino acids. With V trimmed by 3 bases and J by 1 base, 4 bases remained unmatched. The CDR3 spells CASSDPGTGSYEQYF. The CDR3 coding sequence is TGTGCCAGCAGTGACCCCGGGACAGGGTCCTACGAGCAGTACTTC.

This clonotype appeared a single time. CDR3: CASSQDSRTGGWNGYTF. Written as DNA, the CDR3 is TGCGCCAGCAGCCAAGATTCGAGGACAGGGGGCTGGAATGGCTACACCTTC. The chain is built from TRBV4-1 and TRBJ1-2; 11 positions agree with TRBD1. V dropped 0 bases and J dropped 6; count of bases not matched to a gene: 9. The V gene's germline CDR1 is MGHRA and CDR2 YSYEKL. CDR3 size: 17 residues.

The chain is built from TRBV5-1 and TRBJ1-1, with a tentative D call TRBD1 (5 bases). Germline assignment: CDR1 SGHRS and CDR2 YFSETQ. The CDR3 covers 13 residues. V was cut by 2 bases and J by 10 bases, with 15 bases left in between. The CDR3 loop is CASSLLGPNSAFF. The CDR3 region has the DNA TGCGCCAGCAGCTTATTGGGGCCCAACTCAGCTTTCTTT.

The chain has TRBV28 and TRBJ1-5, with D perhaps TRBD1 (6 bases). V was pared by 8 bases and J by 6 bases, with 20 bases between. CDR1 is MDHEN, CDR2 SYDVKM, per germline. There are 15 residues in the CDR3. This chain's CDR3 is CASGIGQRFSQPQHF. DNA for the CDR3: TGTGCCAGCGGAATCGGACAGCGGTTTTCTCAGCCCCAGCATTTT.

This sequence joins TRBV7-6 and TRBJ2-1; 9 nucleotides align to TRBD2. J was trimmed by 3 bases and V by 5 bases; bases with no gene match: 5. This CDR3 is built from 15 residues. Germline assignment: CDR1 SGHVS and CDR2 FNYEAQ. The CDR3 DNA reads TGTGCCAGCAGCCTATCTAGCGGGGACTACAATGAGCAGTTCTTC. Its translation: CASSLSSGDYNEQFF.

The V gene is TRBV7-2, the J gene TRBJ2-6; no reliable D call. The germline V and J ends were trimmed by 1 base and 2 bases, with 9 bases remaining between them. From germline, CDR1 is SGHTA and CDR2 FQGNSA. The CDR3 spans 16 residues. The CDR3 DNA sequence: TGTGCCAGCAGCTTAGTGGTAGGACCTGGGGCCAACGTCCTGACTTTC. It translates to CASSLVVGPGANVLTF. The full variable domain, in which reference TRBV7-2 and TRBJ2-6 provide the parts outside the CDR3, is GAGVSQSPSNKVTEKGKDVELRCDPISGHTALYWYRQSLGQGLEFLIYFQGNSAPDKSGLPSDRFSAERTGGSVSTLTIQRTQQEDSAVYLCASSLVVGPGANVLTFGAGSRLTVL.